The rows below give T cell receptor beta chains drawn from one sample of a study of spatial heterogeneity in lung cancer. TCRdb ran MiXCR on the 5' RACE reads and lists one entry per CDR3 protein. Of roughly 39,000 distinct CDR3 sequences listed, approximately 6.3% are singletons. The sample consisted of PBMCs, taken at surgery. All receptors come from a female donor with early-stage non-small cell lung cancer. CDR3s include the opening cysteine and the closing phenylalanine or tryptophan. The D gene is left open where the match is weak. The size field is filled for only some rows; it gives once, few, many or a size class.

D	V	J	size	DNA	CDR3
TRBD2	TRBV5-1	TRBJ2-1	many	TGCGCCAGCAGCCCGGTGGGGCTAGCGGGGGGTGAGAATGAGCAGTTCTTC	CASSPVGLAGGENEQFF
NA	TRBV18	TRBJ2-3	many	TGTGCCAGCTCACCAACGGACACAAAGACGCAGTATTTT	CASSPTDTKTQYF
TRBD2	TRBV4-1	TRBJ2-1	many	TGCGCCAGCAGTAGGACTAGCGGGGCGATATATGGGGACGGTGAGCAGTTCTTC	CASSRTSGAIYGDGEQFF
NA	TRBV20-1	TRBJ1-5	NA	TGCAGTGCTAGAGATTCGGAGGTGGGTGTAAGCAATCAGCCCCAGCATTTT	CSARDSEVGVSNQPQHF
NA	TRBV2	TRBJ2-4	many	TGTGCCAGCCTGGACGGGAAAAACATTCAGTACTTC	CASLDGKNIQYF
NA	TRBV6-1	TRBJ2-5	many	TGTGCCAGCAGTGTCCGACAGGCTGGAGAGACCCAGTACTTC	CASSVRQAGETQYF
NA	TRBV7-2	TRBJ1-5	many	TGTGCCAGCAGCCAGTCAGGCTCCAACAATCAGCCCCAGCATTTT	CASSQSGSNNQPQHF
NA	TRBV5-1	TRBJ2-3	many	TGCGCCACCTCCCAAACGGCGGGCCGGGGAGATACGCAGTATTTT	CATSQTAGRGDTQYF
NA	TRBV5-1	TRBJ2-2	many	TGCGCCAGCAGCTTGGATGGGAGGATGAGATCTTCGAACACCGGGGAGCTGTTTTTT	CASSLDGRMRSSNTGELFF
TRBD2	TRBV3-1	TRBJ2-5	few	TGTGCCAGCAGCCTGGTGAAGGGTAGCGGGGGGACGGAGACCCAGTACTTC	CASSLVKGSGGTETQYF
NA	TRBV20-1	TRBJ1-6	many	TGCAGTGCTAGAATTCGGGAGGAGTTTGATTCACCCCTCCACTTT	CSARIREEFDSPLHF
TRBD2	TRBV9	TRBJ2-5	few	TGTGCCAGCAGCCTGGGGACTAGCGGGGGTGCTCAAGAGACCCAGTACTTC	CASSLGTSGGAQETQYF
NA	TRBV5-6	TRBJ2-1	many	TGTGCCAGCAGCTTGACTAATGAAGAGCAGTTCTTC	CASSLTNEEQFF
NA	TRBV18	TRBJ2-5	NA	TGTGCCAGCTCACCACCGGATCACCTTGCCGAGACCCAGTACTTC	CASSPPDHLAETQYF
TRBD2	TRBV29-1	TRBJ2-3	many	TGCAGCGTTGTGTCGACTACTAGCGGACTCACAGATACGCAGTATTTT	CSVVSTTSGLTDTQYF
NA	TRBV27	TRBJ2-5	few	TGTGCCACTTCAGAACGGCTTATAGGAGAGACCCAGTACTTC	CATSERLIGETQYF
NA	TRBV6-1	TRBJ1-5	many	TGTGCCAGCAGTGAAATTACCCCACTCAATCAGCCCCAGCATTTT	CASSEITPLNQPQHF
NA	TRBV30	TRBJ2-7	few	TGTGCCTGGAGTGTCTCCTACGAGCAGTACTTC	CAWSVSYEQYF
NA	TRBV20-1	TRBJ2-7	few	TGCAGTGCTAAAATAAGAGCCTCTCGCTACGAGCAGTACTTC	CSAKIRASRYEQYF
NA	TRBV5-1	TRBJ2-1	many	TGCGCCAGCAGCTTGTTGGGGTCCTACAATGAGCAGTTCTTC	CASSLLGSYNEQFF
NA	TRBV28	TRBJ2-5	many	TGTGCCAGCAGCACAGGGAGTGAGACCCAGTACTTC	CASSTGSETQYF
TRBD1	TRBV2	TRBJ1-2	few	TGTGCCAGCAGTGCGGACAGGGGAAGAAACTATGGCTACACCTTC	CASSADRGRNYGYTF
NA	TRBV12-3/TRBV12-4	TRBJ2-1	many	TGTGCCAGCAGTCCACCCCCGACTAGTCCCTATGAGCAGTTCTTC	CASSPPPTSPYEQFF
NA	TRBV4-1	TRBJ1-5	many	TGCGCCAGCAGCCAAGAGACCGTCACGTCGACCCAGCATTTT	CASSQETVTSTQHF
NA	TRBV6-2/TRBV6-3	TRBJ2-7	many	TGTGCCAGCAGTTACTCGATTGGGGCCCCTACCTACGAGCAGTACTTC	CASSYSIGAPTYEQYF
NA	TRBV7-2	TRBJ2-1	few	TGTGCCAGCAGCTTCCGCCGAGGGAGGACCTACAATGAGCAGTTCTTC	CASSFRRGRTYNEQFF
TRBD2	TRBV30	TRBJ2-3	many	TGTGCCTGGAGTGAGGCCAGCGGGGTCCGCACAGATACGCAGTATTTT	CAWSEASGVRTDTQYF
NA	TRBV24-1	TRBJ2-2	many	TGTGCCACCAGTGACCCCCGGGGGAGCGGGGAGCTGTTTTTT	CATSDPRGSGELFF
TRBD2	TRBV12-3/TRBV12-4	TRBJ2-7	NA	TGTGCCAGCAGCCCGATAGCGGGGGCCTACGAGCAGTACTTC	CASSPIAGAYEQYF
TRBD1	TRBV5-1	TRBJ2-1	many	TGCGCCAGCGGAGGGGGCAGGGGGCCCTACAATGAGCAGTTCTTC	CASGGGRGPYNEQFF
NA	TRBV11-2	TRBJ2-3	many	TGTGCCAGCGAGACGGACTTTAGCACAGATACGCAGTATTTT	CASETDFSTDTQYF
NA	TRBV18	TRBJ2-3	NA	TGTGCCAGCTCACCGGTAGGCGGTCCTAGCACAGATACGCAGTATTTT	CASSPVGGPSTDTQYF
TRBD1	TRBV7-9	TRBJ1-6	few	TGTGCCAGCAGCTCGACAGGGGACCGGTCACCCCTCCACTTT	CASSSTGDRSPLHF
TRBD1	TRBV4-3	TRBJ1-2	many	TGCGCCAGCAGCCAAGACAGGGGGGCGACTAACTATGGCTACACCTTC	CASSQDRGATNYGYTF
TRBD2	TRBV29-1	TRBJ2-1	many	TGCAGCGTTGACAAGCGGGGAAGGTCCTACAATGAGCAGTTCTTC	CSVDKRGRSYNEQFF
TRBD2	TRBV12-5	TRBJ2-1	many	TGTGCTAGTGGTTTGGACACTCAAGCGGGGGGATTCTACAATGAGCAGTTCTTC	CASGLDTQAGGFYNEQFF
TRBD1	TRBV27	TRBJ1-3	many	TGTGCCAGCAGTCCTACAGGGACAGCACCTGGAAACACCATATATTTT	CASSPTGTAPGNTIYF
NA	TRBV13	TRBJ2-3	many	TGTGCCAGCAGCCGTAGGCGGGTCCACGACGATACGCAGTATTTT	CASSRRRVHDDTQYF
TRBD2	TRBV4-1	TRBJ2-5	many	TGCGCCAGCAGCTCAAGACTAGCGGGGAACCTCCAAGAGACCCAGTACTTC	CASSSRLAGNLQETQYF
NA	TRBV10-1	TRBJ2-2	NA	TGCGCCAGCAGTGAGTCGGGGACACCCACCGGGGAGCTGTTTTTT	CASSESGTPTGELFF
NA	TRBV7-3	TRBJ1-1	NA	TGTGCCAGCAGCTTACAGGGGAACACTGAAGCTTTCTTT	CASSLQGNTEAFF
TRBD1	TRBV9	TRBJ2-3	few	TGTGCCAGCAGCGACCGGGGACAGGCCTTAGATACGCAGTATTTT	CASSDRGQALDTQYF
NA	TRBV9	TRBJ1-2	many	TGTGCCAGCAGCGTAGATCCCTTACTTGGTGGCTACACCTTC	CASSVDPLLGGYTF
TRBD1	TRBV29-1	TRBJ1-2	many	TGCAGCGGCATAGACAGGGTCTATGGCTACACCTTC	CSGIDRVYGYTF
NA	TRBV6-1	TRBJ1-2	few	TGTGCCCACTTGGAGAGTATTGGGACTGGCTACACCTTC	CAHLESIGTGYTF
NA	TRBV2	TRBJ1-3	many	TGTGCCAGCAGTGCTGGTGGCAGCTCTGGAAACACCATATATTTT	CASSAGGSSGNTIYF
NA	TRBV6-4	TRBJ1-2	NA	TGTGCCAGCAGCCCCCAATGGGGCGCGATCGTTGGCTACACCTTC	CASSPQWGAIVGYTF
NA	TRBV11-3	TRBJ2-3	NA	TGTGCCAGCAGCTTAGGTCAGGGGGGGACAGATACGCAGTATTTT	CASSLGQGGTDTQYF
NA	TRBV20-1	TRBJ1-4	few	TGCAGTGCTCAAATCCCAGGCATAAATGAAAATCTGTTTTTT	CSAQIPGINENLFF
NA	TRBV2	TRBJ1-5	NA	TGTGCCAGCAGCCCAAGGGGGGGGCGGCAGCCCCAGCATTTT	CASSPRGGRQPQHF
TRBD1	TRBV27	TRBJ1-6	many	TGTGCCAGCGGGCTGAGGACAGGGAAGGGCTCCTATAATTCACCCCTCCACTTT	CASGLRTGKGSYNSPLHF
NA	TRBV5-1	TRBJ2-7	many	TGCGCCAGCAGCTTGTATCCCGGGAGCCCCTACGAGCAGTACTTC	CASSLYPGSPYEQYF